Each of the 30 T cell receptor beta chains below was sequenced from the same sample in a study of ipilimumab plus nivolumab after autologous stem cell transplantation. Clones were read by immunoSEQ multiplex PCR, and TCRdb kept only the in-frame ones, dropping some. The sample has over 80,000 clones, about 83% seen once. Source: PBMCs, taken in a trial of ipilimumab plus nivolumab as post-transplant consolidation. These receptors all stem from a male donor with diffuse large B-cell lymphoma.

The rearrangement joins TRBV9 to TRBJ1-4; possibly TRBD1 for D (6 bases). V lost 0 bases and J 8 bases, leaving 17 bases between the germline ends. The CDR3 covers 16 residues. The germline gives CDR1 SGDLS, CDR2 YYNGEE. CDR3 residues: CASSVGLGHAPEKLFF. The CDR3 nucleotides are TGTGCCAGCAGCGTAGGGTTGGGACACGCACCCGAAAAACTGTTTTTT.

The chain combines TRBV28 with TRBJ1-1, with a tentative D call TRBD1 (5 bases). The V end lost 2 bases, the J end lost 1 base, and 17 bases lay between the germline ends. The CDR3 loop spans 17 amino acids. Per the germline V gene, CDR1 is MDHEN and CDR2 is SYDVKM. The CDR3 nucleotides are TGTGCCAGCAGTTTACCGCCTTATTCTGGGGGGAACACTGAAGCTTTCTTT. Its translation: CASSLPPYSGGNTEAFF.

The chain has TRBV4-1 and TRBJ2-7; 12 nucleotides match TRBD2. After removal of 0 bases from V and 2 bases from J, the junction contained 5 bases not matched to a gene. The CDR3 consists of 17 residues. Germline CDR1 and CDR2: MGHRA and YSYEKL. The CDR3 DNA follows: TGCGCCAGCAGCCAAGATTGGGCTAGCGGGGGGGCCTACGAGCAGTACTTC. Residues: CASSQDWASGGAYEQYF.

Here the CDR3 DNA reads TGTGCCAGCAGTTACTCGGGGGGCACAGATACGCAGTATTTT. Amino acids: CASSYSGGTDTQYF. The chain uses TRBV6-5 and TRBJ2-3; TRBD1 or TRBD2 may be the D gene (5 bases each). V dropped 0 bases and J dropped 1 base, with 5 bases sitting between them. CDR1 MNHEY and CDR2 SVGAGI come from the germline V gene. CDR3 length: 14 amino acids.

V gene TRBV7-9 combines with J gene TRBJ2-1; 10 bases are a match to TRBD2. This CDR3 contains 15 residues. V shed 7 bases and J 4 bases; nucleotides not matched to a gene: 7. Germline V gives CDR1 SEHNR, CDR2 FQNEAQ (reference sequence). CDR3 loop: CASNPASGGYNEQFF. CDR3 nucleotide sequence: TGTGCCAGCAATCCGGCTAGCGGGGGTTACAATGAGCAGTTCTTC.

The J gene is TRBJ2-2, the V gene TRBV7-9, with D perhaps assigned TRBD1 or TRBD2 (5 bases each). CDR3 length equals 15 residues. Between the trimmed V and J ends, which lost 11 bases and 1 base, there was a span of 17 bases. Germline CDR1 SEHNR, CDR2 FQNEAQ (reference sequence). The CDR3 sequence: CAGTRSGGNTGELFF. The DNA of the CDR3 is TGTGCCGGCACACGTTCTGGGGGGAACACCGGGGAGCTGTTTTTT.

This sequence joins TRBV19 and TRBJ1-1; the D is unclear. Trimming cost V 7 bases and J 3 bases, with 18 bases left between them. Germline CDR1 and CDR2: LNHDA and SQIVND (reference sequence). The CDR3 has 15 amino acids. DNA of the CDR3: TGTGCCAGTACCCCGACTCGGGGTCGATACACTGAAGCTTTCTTT. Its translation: CASTPTRGRYTEAFF.

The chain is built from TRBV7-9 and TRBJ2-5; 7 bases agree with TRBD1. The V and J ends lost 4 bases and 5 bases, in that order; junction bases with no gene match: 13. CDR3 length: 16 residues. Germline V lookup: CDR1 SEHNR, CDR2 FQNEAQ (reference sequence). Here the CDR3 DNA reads TGTGCCAGCAGCTCGTCCGTCAGGGGGTCCCGGGAGACCCAGTACTTC. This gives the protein CASSSSVRGSRETQYF.

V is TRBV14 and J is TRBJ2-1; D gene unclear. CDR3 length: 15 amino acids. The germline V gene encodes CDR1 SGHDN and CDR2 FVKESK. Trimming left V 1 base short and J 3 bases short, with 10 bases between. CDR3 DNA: TGTGCCAGCAGCCAAGGTGGGTCGGTCTACAATGAGCAGTTCTTC. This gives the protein CASSQGGSVYNEQFF.

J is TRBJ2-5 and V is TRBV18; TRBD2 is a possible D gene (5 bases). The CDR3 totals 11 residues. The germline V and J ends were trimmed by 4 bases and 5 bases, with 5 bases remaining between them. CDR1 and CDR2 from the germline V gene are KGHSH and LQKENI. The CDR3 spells CASSREETQYF. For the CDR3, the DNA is TGTGCCAGCTCACGGGAGGAGACCCAGTACTTC. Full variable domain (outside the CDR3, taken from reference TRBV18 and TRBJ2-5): NAGVMQNPRHLVRRRGQEARLRCSPMKGHSHVYWYRQLPEEGLKFMVYLQKENIIDESGMPKERFSAEFPKEGPSILRIQQVVRGDSAAYFCASSREETQYFGPGTRLLVL.

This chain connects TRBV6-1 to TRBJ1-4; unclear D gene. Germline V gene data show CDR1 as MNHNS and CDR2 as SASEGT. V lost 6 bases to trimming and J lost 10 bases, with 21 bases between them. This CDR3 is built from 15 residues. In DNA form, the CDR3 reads TGTGCCAGCAGCCCTCTCCCAATATTGAGTGTAAAACTGTTTTTT. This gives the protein CASSPLPILSVKLFF.

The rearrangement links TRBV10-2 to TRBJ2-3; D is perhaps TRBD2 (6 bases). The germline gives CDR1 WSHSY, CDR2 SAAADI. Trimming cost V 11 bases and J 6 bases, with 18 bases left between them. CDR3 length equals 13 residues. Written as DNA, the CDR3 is TGCGCCTGCAAGGGGATAGCGGTCGATACGCAGTATTTT. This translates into CACKGIAVDTQYF.

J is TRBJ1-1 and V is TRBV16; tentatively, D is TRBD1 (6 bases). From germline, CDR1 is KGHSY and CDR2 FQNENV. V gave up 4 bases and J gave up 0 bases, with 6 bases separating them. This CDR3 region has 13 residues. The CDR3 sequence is CASSRTVNTEAFF. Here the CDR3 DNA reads TGTGCCAGCAGCCGGACAGTGAACACTGAAGCTTTCTTT.

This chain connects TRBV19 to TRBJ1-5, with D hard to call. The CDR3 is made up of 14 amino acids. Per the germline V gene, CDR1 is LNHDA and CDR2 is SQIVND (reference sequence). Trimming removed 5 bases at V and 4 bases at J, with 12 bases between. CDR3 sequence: CASSPWAPNQPQHF. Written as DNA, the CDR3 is TGTGCCAGTAGTCCTTGGGCCCCAAATCAGCCCCAGCATTTT.

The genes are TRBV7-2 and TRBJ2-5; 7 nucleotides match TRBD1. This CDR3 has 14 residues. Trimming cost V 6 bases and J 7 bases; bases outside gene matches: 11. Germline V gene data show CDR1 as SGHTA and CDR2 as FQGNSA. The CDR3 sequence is CASSLRQGFGTQYF. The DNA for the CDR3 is TGTGCCAGCAGTTTACGACAGGGCTTTGGGACCCAGTACTTC. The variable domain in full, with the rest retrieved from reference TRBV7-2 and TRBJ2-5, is GAGVSQSPSNKVTEKGKDVELRCDPISGHTALYWYRQSLGQGLEFLIYFQGNSAPDKSGLPSDRFSAERTGGSVSTLTIQRTQQEDSAVYLCASSLRQGFGTQYFGPGTRLLVL.

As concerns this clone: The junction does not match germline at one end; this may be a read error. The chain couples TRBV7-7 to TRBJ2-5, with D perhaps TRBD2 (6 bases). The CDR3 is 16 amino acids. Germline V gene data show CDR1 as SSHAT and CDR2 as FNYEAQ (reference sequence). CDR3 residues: CASSTNHPSEGETQYF. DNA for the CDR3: TGTGCTAGCAGCACCAATCACCCTAGCGAAGGAGAGACCCAGTACTTC.

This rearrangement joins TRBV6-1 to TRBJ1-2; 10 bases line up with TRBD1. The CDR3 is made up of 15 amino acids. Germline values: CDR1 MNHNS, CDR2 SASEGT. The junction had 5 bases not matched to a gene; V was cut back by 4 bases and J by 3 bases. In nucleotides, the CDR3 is TGTGCCAGCAGTGCCCTGACAGGGGGCGACTATGGCTACACCTTC. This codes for CASSALTGGDYGYTF.

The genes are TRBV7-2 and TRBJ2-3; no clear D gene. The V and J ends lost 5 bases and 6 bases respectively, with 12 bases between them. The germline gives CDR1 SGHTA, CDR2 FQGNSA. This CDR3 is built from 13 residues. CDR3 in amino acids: CASSPPNDDTQYF. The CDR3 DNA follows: TGTGCCAGCAGCCCGCCGAACGACGATACGCAGTATTTT.

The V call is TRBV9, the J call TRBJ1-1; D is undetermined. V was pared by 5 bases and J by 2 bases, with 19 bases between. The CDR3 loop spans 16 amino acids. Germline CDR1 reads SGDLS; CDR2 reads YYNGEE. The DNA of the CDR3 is TGTGCCAGCAGTAGATCTTGGACGGCCTCAAACACTGAAGCTTTCTTT. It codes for CASSRSWTASNTEAFF.

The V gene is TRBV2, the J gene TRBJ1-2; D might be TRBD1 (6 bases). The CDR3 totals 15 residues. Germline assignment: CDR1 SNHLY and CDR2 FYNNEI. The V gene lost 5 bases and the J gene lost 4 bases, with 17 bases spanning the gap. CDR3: CASSQQGTGPYGYTF. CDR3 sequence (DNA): TGTGCCAGCAGTCAGCAGGGAACAGGGCCCTATGGCTACACCTTC.

The DNA for the CDR3 is TGTGCCAGCAGCCCGGACAGGGAACGTAACAATGAGCAGTTCTTC. It codes for CASSPDRERNNEQFF. This rearrangement joins TRBV28 to TRBJ2-1; 8 nucleotides agree with TRBD1. The germline V gene encodes CDR1 MDHEN and CDR2 SYDVKM. J was trimmed by 5 bases and V by 6 bases; bases with no gene match: 9. The CDR3 extends over 15 amino acids.

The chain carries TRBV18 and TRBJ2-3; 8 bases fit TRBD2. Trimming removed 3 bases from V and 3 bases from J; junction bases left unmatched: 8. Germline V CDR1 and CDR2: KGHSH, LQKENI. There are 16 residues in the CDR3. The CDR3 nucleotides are TGTGCCAGCTCACCCTTGGGTAGCGGGGCTACAGATACGCAGTATTTT. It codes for CASSPLGSGATDTQYF.

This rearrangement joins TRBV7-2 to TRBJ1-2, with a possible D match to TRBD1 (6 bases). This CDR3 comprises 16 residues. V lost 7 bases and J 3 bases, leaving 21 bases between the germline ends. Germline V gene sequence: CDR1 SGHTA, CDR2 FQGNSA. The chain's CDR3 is CASIIPPQGLDYGYTF. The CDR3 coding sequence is TGTGCCAGCATCATCCCCCCCCAGGGGCTGGACTATGGCTACACCTTC.

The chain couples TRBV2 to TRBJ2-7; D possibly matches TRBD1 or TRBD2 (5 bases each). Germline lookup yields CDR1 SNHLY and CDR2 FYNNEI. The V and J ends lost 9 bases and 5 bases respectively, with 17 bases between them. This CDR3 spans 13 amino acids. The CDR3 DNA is TGTGCCAGTCTTTGGGGACGTAACGACGAGCAGTACTTC. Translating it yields CASLWGRNDEQYF.

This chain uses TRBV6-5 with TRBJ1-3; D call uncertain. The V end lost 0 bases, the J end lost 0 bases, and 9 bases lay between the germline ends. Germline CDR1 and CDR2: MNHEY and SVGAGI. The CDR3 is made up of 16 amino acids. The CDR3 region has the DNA TGTGCCAGCAGTTACTCGCGCAGCCTCTCTGGAAACACCATATATTTT. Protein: CASSYSRSLSGNTIYF.

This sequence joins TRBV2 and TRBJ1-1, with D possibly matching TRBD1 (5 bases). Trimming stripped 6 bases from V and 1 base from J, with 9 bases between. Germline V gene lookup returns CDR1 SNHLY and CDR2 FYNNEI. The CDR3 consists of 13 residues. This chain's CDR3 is CASSGQTNTEAFF. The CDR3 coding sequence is TGTGCCAGCAGCGGACAAACGAACACTGAAGCTTTCTTT.

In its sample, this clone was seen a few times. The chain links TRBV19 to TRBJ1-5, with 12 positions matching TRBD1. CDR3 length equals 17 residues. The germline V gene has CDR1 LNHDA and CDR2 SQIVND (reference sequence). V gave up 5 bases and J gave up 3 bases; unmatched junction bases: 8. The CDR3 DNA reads TGTGCCAGTAGTCCCCCCCGGGACAGGGGGCTCAATCAGCCCCAGCATTTT. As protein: CASSPPRDRGLNQPQHF.

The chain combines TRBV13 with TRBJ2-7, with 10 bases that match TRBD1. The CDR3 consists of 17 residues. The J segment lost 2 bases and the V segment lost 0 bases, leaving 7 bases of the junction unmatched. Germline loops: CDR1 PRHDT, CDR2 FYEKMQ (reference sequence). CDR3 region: CASSLGVGQGRTYEQYF. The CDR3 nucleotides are TGTGCCAGCAGCTTAGGCGTGGGACAGGGGAGGACCTACGAGCAGTACTTC.

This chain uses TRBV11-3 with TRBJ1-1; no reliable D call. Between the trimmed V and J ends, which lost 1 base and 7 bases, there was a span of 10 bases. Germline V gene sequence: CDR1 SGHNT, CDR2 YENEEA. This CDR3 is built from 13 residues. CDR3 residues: CASSLARGNEAFF. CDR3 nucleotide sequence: TGTGCCAGCAGCTTAGCGCGGGGTAATGAAGCTTTCTTT.

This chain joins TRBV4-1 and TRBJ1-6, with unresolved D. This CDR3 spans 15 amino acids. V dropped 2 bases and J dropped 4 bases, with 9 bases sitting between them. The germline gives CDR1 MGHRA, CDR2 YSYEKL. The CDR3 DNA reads TGCGCCAGCAGCCAAATCTTAGCGTATAATTCACCCCTCCACTTT. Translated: CASSQILAYNSPLHF.